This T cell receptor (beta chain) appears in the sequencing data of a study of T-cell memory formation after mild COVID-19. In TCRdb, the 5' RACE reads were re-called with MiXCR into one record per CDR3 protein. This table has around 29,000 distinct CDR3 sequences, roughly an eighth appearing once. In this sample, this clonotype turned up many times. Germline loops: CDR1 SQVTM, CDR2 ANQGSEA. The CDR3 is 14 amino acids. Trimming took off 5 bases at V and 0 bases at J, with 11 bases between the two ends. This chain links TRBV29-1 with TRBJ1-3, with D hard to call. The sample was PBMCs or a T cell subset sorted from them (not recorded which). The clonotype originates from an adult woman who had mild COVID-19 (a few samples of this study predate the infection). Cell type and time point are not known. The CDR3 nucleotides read TGCAGCGTTAATATAGGTAACTCTGGAAACACCATATATTTT. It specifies CSVNIGNSGNTIYF. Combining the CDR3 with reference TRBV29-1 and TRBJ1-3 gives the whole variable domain SAVISQKPSRDICQRGTSLTIQCQVDSQVTMMFWYRQQPGQSLTLIATANQGSEATYESGFVIDKFPISRPNLTFSTLTVSNMSPEDSSIYLCSVNIGNSGNTIYFGEGSWLTVV.